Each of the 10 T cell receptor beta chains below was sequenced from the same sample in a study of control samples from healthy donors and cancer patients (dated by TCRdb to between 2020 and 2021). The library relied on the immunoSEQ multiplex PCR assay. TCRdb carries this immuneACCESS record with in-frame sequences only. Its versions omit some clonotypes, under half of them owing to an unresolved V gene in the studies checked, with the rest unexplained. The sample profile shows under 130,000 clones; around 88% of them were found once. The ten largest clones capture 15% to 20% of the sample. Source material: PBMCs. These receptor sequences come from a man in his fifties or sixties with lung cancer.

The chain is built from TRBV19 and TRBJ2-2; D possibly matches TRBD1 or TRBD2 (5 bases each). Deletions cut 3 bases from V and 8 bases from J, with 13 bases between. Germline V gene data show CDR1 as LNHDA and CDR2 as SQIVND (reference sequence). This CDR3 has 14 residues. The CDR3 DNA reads TGTGCCAGTAGTATGGGGACCAATACTGGGGAGCTGTTTTTT. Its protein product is CASSMGTNTGELFF.

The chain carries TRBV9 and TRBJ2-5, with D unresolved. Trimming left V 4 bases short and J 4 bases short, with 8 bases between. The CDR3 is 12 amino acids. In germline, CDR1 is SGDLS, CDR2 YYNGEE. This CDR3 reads CASSPPTETQYF. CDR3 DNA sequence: TGTGCCAGCAGCCCCCCCACAGAGACCCAGTACTTC.

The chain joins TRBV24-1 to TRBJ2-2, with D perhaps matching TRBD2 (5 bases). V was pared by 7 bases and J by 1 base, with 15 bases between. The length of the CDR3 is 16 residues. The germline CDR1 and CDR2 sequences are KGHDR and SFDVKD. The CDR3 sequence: CATRGSEYVNTGELFF. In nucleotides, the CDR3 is TGTGCCACCAGAGGGAGTGAATATGTGAACACCGGGGAGCTGTTTTTT.

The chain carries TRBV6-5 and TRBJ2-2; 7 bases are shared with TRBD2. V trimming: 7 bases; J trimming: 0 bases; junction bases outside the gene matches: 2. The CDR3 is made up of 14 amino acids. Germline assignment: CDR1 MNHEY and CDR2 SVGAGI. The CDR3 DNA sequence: TGTGCCAGCACGGGGACTACGAACACCGGGGAGCTGTTTTTT. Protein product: CASTGTTNTGELFF.

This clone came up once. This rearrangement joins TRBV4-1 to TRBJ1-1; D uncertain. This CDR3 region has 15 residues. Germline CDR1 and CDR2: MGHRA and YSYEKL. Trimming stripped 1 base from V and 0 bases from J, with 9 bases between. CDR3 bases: TGCGCCAGCAGCCAAGTATCCGGGATGAACACTGAAGCTTTCTTT. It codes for CASSQVSGMNTEAFF.

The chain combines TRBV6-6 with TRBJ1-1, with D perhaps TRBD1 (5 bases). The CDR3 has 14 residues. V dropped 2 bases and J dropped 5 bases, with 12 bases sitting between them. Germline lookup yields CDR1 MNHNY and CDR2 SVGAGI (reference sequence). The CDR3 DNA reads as TGTGCCAGCAGTTACGCCCAGGGCCGAACTGAAGCTTTCTTT. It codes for CASSYAQGRTEAFF.

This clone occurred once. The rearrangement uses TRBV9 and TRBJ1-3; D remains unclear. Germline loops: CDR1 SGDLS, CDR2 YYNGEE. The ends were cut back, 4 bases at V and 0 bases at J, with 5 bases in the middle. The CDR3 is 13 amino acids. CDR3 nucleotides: TGTGCCAGCAGCACGGTCTCTGGAAACACCATATATTTT. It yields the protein CASSTVSGNTIYF.

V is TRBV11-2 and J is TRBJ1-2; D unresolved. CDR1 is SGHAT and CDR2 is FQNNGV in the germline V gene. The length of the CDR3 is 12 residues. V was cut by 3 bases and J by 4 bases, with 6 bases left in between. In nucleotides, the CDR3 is TGTGCCAGCAGCTTGACCACCTATGGCTACACCTTC. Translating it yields CASSLTTYGYTF.

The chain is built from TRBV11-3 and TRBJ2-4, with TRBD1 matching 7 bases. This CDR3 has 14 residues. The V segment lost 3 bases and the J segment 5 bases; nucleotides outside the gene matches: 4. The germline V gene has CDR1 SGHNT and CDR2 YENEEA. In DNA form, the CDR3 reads TGTGCCAGCAGCTTTAGAACAGGGGAAAACATTCAGTACTTC. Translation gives CASSFRTGENIQYF. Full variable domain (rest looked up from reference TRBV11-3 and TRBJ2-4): EAGVVQSPRYKIIEKKQPVAFWCNPISGHNTLYWYLQNLGQGPELLIRYENEEAVDDSQLPKDRFSAERLKGVDSTLKIQPAELGDSAVYLCASSFRTGENIQYFGAGTRLSVL.

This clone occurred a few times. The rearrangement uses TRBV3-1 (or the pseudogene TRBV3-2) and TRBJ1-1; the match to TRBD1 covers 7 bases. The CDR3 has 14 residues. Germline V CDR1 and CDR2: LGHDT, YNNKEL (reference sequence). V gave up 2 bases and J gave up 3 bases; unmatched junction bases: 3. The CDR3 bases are TGTGCCAGCAGCCAACCTGACAGGGACACTGAAGCTTTCTTT. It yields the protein CASSQPDRDTEAFF.